The T cell receptor beta chain under discussion was sequenced for a study of cytomegalovirus exposure and HLA in healthy donors. Primers for the PCR totalled 60 Vbeta and 13 Jbeta. Original analysis: An analysis performed later counted roughly 79 million unique TCR beta chains (approximately 11 million of them shared). Generated by immunoSEQ multiplex PCR, the TCRdb table keeps only in-frame clones and is missing some. That table gives V, J and clone size, and the DNA gave D and trimming. This sample contains 150,000 to 200,000 clones. The V gene's germline CDR1 is SEHNR and CDR2 FQNEAQ (reference sequence). The CDR3 is 16 residues long. V lost 7 bases and J lost 2, with 15 bases in between. With regard to this clone: The antigen is undetermined.

Study conclusions and caveats: Later findings reportedly placed an Asian-associated ancestry cluster below the roughly 700-donor mean for N-insertions. The listing of roughly 160 TCR beta chains classed them as cytomegalovirus-associated. CMV antigen specificity of three CMV-associated chains was confirmed in vitro.

The clonotype comes from a woman aged 55-70 years in good health and CMV-seronegative. The V call is TRBV7-9, the J call TRBJ2-6; TRBD1 is a possible D gene (6 bases). Sample: PBMCs. The CDR3 protein is CASNRNRAPGANVLTF. The CDR3 nucleotides read TGTGCCAGCAACAGAAACAGGGCCCCTGGGGCCAACGTCCTGACTTTC.